The 10 T cell receptor beta chains given below trace back to one sample, sequenced in a study of T cell repertoires in cytomegalovirus infection. In TCRdb, the reads were re-called with MiXCR into one record per CDR3 protein. This sample has approximately 500,000 distinct CDR3 sequences, with 15% to 20% found just once. The specimen was CD8+ T cells from PBMCs. Receptors were obtained from a human donor in good health (CMV status not recorded). Some clones in this sample may be carry-over from other donors' samples.

This clonotype was recorded a few times. V and J are TRBV20-1 and TRBJ2-2; TRBD1 matches 9 bases. With 0 bases clipped from V and 4 bases from J, the junction kept 6 bases outside the gene matches. CDR1 is DFQATT and CDR2 is SNEGSKA in the germline V gene (reference sequence). CDR3 size: 16 residues. CDR3 DNA: TGCAGTGCTAGAGATTCAGGACAGGGGCCCACCGGGGAGCTGTTTTTT. Translation: CSARDSGQGPTGELFF.

This clonotype was counted only a few times. The chain uses TRBV6-4 and TRBJ2-1; D may correspond to TRBD1 or TRBD2 (5 bases each). The CDR3 totals 12 residues. The germline V gene has CDR1 MRHNA and CDR2 SNTAGT. V was cut by 4 bases and J by 10 bases, with 11 bases left in between. The CDR3 DNA is TGTGCCAGCAGTGTCGGGGCCGGCGAGCAGTTCTTC. Its translation: CASSVGAGEQFF.

This clonotype appeared a single time. The chain carries TRBV19 and TRBJ2-4, with D perhaps matching TRBD2 (5 bases). Trimming removed 0 bases at V and 10 bases at J, with 19 bases between. CDR3 length: 16 amino acids. Germline V gene data show CDR1 as LNHDA and CDR2 as SQIVND (reference sequence). The CDR3: CASSIDPIGLLSIQYF. In DNA, the CDR3 is TGTGCCAGTAGTATAGATCCGATAGGACTCCTGTCTATTCAGTACTTC. Full variable domain (remainder filled in from reference TRBV19 and TRBJ2-4): DGGITQSPKYLFRKEGQNVTLSCEQNLNHDAMYWYRQDPGQGLRLIYYSQIVNDFQKGDIAEGYSVSREKKESFPLTVTSAQKNPTAFYLCASSIDPIGLLSIQYFGAGTRLSVL.

The chain is built from TRBV29-1 and TRBJ2-3; 7 bases fit TRBD1. This CDR3 is 16 amino acids long. Germline CDR1 is SQVTM and CDR2 is ANQGSEA. V gave up 6 bases and J gave up 6 bases; unmatched junction bases: 18. The CDR3 sequence is CSVRDSFGAAGDTQYF. The CDR3 DNA reads as TGCAGCGTCCGGGACAGCTTTGGGGCGGCGGGTGATACGCAGTATTTT.

The chain employs TRBV27 and TRBJ2-1; 8 nucleotides agree with TRBD2. Trimming took 8 bases from V and 8 from J; bases not matched to a gene: 8. Germline loops: CDR1 MNHEY, CDR2 SMNVEV (reference sequence). CDR3 length equals 13 residues. The CDR3 coding sequence is TGTGCCAGCGGGGAGCGGGGGAGGGATGAGCAGTTCTTC. This codes for CASGERGRDEQFF.

This clonotype was seen at least ten times. The rearrangement joins TRBV28 to TRBJ2-4; D not resolved. Deletions cut 4 bases from V and 7 bases from J, with 14 bases between. The CDR3 runs 14 residues. Germline CDR1 is MDHEN and CDR2 is SYDVKM. Written as DNA, the CDR3 is TGTGCCAGCAGTTCCTCGCGCGGCCGGAACATTCAGTACTTC. The encoded protein is CASSSSRGRNIQYF.

In this sample, this clonotype turned up many times. The chain employs TRBV7-9 and TRBJ2-1, with no clear D. With 0 bases removed from V and 8 bases from J, the gap between germline ends came to 8 bases. The CDR3 has 13 amino acids. Germline CDR1 is SEHNR and CDR2 is FQNEAQ (reference sequence). In DNA form, the CDR3 reads TGTGCCAGCAGCTTAGCTCTTGGGGATGAGCAGTTCTTC. Amino acid sequence: CASSLALGDEQFF.

Only a few counts were recorded for this clonotype. The chain links TRBV12-3 or TRBV12-4 to TRBJ2-2; 11 nucleotides agree with TRBD2. Germline trimming cut 5 bases from V and 5 bases from J; bases unmatched to any gene: 4. There are 15 residues in the CDR3. The CDR3 loop reads CASSPTSGATGELFF. The DNA of the CDR3 is TGTGCCAGCAGTCCGACTAGCGGGGCAACCGGGGAGCTGTTTTTT.

This clonotype came up many times. The chain joins TRBV7-2 to TRBJ1-1; D gene unclear. The V gene's germline CDR1 is SGHTA and CDR2 FQGNSA. The germline V and J ends were trimmed by 7 bases and 2 bases, with 5 bases remaining between them. The CDR3 is 11 amino acids. The CDR3 here is CASIINTEAFF. The CDR3 DNA reads TGTGCCAGCATCATTAACACTGAAGCTTTCTTT.

V and J are TRBV27 and TRBJ1-5; no firm D call. V was cut by 1 base and J by 7 bases, with 11 bases left in between. Germline V lookup: CDR1 MNHEY, CDR2 SMNVEV (reference sequence). This CDR3 contains 14 residues. This CDR3 reads CASSLLGSKQPQHF. In DNA form, the CDR3 reads TGTGCCAGCAGTTTATTGGGGTCCAAACAGCCCCAGCATTTT.